The 22 T cell receptor beta chains given below trace back to one sample, sequenced in a study of T cell repertoires in cytomegalovirus infection. TCRdb recomputed calls from the reads with MiXCR, one row per CDR3 protein. Of 65,000 to 90,000 distinct CDR3 sequences in the sample, 3.7% were seen once. The sequencing input was PBMCs. These receptors were collected from a human donor in good health (CMV status not recorded). Some clones in this sample may be carry-over from other donors' samples.

This clonotype was counted ten times or more. This rearrangement joins TRBV6-6 to TRBJ1-6, with D uncertain. In germline, CDR1 is MNHNY, CDR2 SVGAGI (reference sequence). Trimming removed 0 bases at V and 0 bases at J, with 9 bases between. The CDR3 extends over 17 amino acids. The CDR3 bases are TGTGCCAGCAGTTACTCGAGGCGAAGCTCCTATAATTCACCCCTCCACTTT. This encodes CASSYSRRSSYNSPLHF.

This clonotype was observed at least ten times. The chain recombines TRBV6-5 with TRBJ2-7, with D unresolved. The CDR3 is made up of 14 amino acids. The V and J ends lost 10 bases and 2 bases respectively, with 18 bases between them. Germline lookup yields CDR1 MNHEY and CDR2 SVGAGI. CDR3 amino acids: CANKRLTPPYEQYF. CDR3 bases: TGTGCCAACAAAAGACTGACTCCTCCCTACGAGCAGTACTTC.

The sample holds many counts of this clonotype. The CDR3 is CASSLFKGGEKLFF. The CDR3 DNA is TGTGCCAGCAGCTTATTTAAAGGAGGAGAAAAACTGTTTTTT. The chain carries TRBV7-2 and TRBJ1-4; the D is unclear. CDR1 is SGHTA and CDR2 is FQGNSA in the germline V gene. V was pared by 2 bases and J by 8 bases, with 12 bases between. This CDR3 contains 14 residues.

This clonotype was seen many times. The rearrangement joins TRBV5-6 to TRBJ1-5; D remains ambiguous. There are 14 residues in the CDR3. Germline V gene sequence: CDR1 SGHDT, CDR2 YYEEEE. V was clipped by 2 bases and J by 3 bases, with 9 bases between them. Written as DNA, the CDR3 is TGTGCCAGCAGCTTTCGCGGGGACAATCAGCCCCAGCATTTT. This sequence encodes CASSFRGDNQPQHF. Full variable domain (rest looked up from reference TRBV5-6 and TRBJ1-5): DAGVTQSPTHLIKTRGQQVTLRCSPKSGHDTVSWYQQALGQGPQFIFQYYEEEERQRGNFPDRFSGHQFPNYSSELNVNALLLGDSALYLCASSFRGDNQPQHFGDGTRLSIL.

This clonotype was picked up many times. The gene calls are TRBV20-1 and TRBJ2-4, with D unclear. The CDR3 length is 13 residues. V was shortened by 6 bases and J by 0 bases, with 9 bases between the two germline ends. The germline V gene encodes CDR1 DFQATT and CDR2 SNEGSKA (reference sequence). CDR3 amino acids: CSAVQLAKNIQYF. In DNA, the CDR3 is TGCAGTGCGGTCCAACTAGCCAAAAACATTCAGTACTTC.

This clonotype was seen at least ten times. This chain links TRBV28 with TRBJ1-1; unclear D gene. The germline V gene encodes CDR1 MDHEN and CDR2 SYDVKM. The CDR3 sequence is 16 residues long. V was pared by 3 bases and J by 1 base, with 15 bases between. CDR3 nucleotides: TGTGCCAGCAGTTTCTTCCGCGGTGACAAGAACACTGAAGCTTTCTTT. It is translated as CASSFFRGDKNTEAFF.

The table lists this clonotype with many counts. The V call is TRBV18, the J call TRBJ1-2; 9 nucleotides line up with TRBD1. Per the germline V gene, CDR1 is KGHSH and CDR2 is LQKENI. The CDR3 totals 15 residues. The V and J ends lost 3 bases and 4 bases, in that order; junction bases with no gene match: 6. For the CDR3, the DNA is TGTGCCAGCTCACCCGGGACAGGGTCACGCTATGGCTACACCTTC. As protein: CASSPGTGSRYGYTF.

This clonotype came up many times. V is TRBV28 and J is TRBJ2-7; unclear D gene. The length of the CDR3 is 12 residues. Germline CDR1 MDHEN, CDR2 SYDVKM. Trimming shortened V by 0 bases and J by 5 bases, and 5 bases separated the two germline ends. CDR3 residues: CASSLWGNEQYF. Here the CDR3 DNA reads TGTGCCAGCAGTTTATGGGGAAACGAGCAGTACTTC.

This clonotype was counted many times. CDR3 region: CASSLVSRYGYTF. Written as DNA, the CDR3 is TGTGCCAGCAGCTTGGTGTCCCGCTATGGCTACACCTTC. The V gene is TRBV5-4, the J gene TRBJ1-2; D is ambiguous. Trimming stripped 0 bases from V and 4 bases from J, with 7 bases between. Germline CDR1 reads SGHNT; CDR2 reads YYREEE (reference sequence). The CDR3 is 13 residues long.

Ten or more counts support this clonotype. This rearrangement joins TRBV7-2 to TRBJ1-1; D is uncertain. V lost 1 base to trimming and J lost 1 base, with 4 bases between them. The CDR3 sequence is 13 residues long. The germline CDR1 and CDR2 sequences are SGHTA and FQGNSA. CDR3 sequence: CASSLVENTEAFF. The CDR3 DNA is TGTGCCAGCAGCTTAGTAGAGAACACTGAAGCTTTCTTT.

This clonotype was counted many times. The chain couples TRBV4-1 to TRBJ1-2; no clear D gene. Looked up from germline, CDR1 is MGHRA and CDR2 is YSYEKL. V dropped 0 bases and J dropped 8 bases, with 16 bases sitting between them. The CDR3 is 15 residues long. CDR3 DNA: TGCGCCAGCAGCCAAGATCCGGTTAACTCTAGGGGCTACACCTTC. Encoded protein: CASSQDPVNSRGYTF.

This clonotype was detected many times. V is TRBV7-2 and J is TRBJ2-2; D is uncertain. Germline V gene sequence: CDR1 SGHTA, CDR2 FQGNSA. CDR3 length: 12 amino acids. The V and J ends lost 1 base and 7 bases respectively, with 4 bases between them. CDR3 DNA: TGTGCCAGCAGCTTAGACTACGGGGAGCTGTTTTTT. It translates to CASSLDYGELFF.

This clonotype was seen many times. J is TRBJ2-7 and V is TRBV13; perhaps TRBD1 as D (5 bases). V was cut by 0 bases and J by 2 bases, with 5 bases left in between. CDR1 and CDR2 (germline): PRHDT, FYEKMQ (reference sequence). This CDR3 is built from 13 residues. CDR3 bases: TGTGCCAGCAGCTTAGGCAGGGCCTACGAGCAGTACTTC. Translating it yields CASSLGRAYEQYF.

This clonotype was counted ten times or more. The rearrangement links TRBV18 to TRBJ2-5; D may be TRBD1 (6 bases). The CDR3 has 13 amino acids. V was trimmed by 2 bases and J by 5 bases, leaving 9 bases between them. CDR1 is KGHSH, CDR2 LQKENI, per germline. CDR3 nucleotide sequence: TGTGCCAGCTCACCAACAGGGCTTGAGACCCAGTACTTC. As protein: CASSPTGLETQYF.

In this sample, this clonotype turned up many times. V usage is TRBV28 and J usage is TRBJ2-1, with 11 bases matching TRBD2. Trimming took 7 bases from V and 10 from J; bases not matched to a gene: 15. This CDR3 comprises 16 residues. Looked up from germline, CDR1 is MDHEN and CDR2 is SYDVKM. CDR3 loop: CASTPPSGTSGTEQFF. CDR3 nucleotide sequence: TGTGCCAGCACCCCCCCCTCCGGGACTAGCGGAACGGAGCAGTTCTTC.

In its sample, this clonotype was seen many times. J is TRBJ2-7 and V is TRBV29-1, with a tentative D call TRBD1 (5 bases). The germline V gene encodes CDR1 SQVTM and CDR2 ANQGSEA. This CDR3 is 11 amino acids long. Trimming stripped 6 bases from V and 2 bases from J, with 8 bases between. CDR3 amino acids: CSVGHTYEQYF. Written as DNA, the CDR3 is TGCAGCGTCGGACATACCTACGAGCAGTACTTC.

This clonotype came up many times. The chain uses TRBV19 and TRBJ2-7, with D tentatively TRBD2 (5 bases). This CDR3 region has 13 residues. Germline CDR1 and CDR2: LNHDA and SQIVND (reference sequence). V dropped 5 bases and J dropped 6 bases, with 14 bases sitting between them. The CDR3, as DNA: TGTGCCAGTAGTGCTAGCTGGGCGACCGAGCAGTACTTC. It codes for CASSASWATEQYF.

In its sample, this clonotype was seen many times. V and J are TRBV20-1 and TRBJ2-1, with 7 bases identical to TRBD2. Germline CDR1 DFQATT, CDR2 SNEGSKA (reference sequence). V was pared by 0 bases and J by 9 bases, with 8 bases of the junction left unmatched. The CDR3 is 14 amino acids. DNA of the CDR3: TGCAGTGCTAGAGATCGGATTCGGGGGGTTGAGCAGTTCTTC. It is translated as CSARDRIRGVEQFF.

This clonotype was observed many times. The limits of the CDR3 on the DNA are not certain, so only TCRdb's listed CDR3 is given. The chain combines TRBV10-3 with TRBJ1-5; TRBD1 reflects the table's D call only, with no check against the DNA. Germline V CDR1 and CDR2: ENHRY, SYGVKD. 15 amino acids form the CDR3, both terminal residues included. The chain's CDR3 is CAISETFGAGQPQHF.

This clonotype is termed medium-sized. The V call is TRBV7-2, the J call TRBJ1-5; D call uncertain. Germline V gene lookup returns CDR1 SGHTA and CDR2 FQGNSA. V was clipped by 5 bases and J by 4 bases, with 18 bases between them. The CDR3 is made up of 16 amino acids. The CDR3 DNA reads as TGTGCCAGCAGCCGAAACCCCAGGAATTTTAATCAGCCCCAGCATTTT. This translates into CASSRNPRNFNQPQHF. Full variable domain (outside the CDR3, taken from reference TRBV7-2 and TRBJ1-5): GAGVSQSPSNKVTEKGKDVELRCDPISGHTALYWYRQSLGQGLEFLIYFQGNSAPDKSGLPSDRFSAERTGGSVSTLTIQRTQQEDSAVYLCASSRNPRNFNQPQHFGDGTRLSIL.

There are many counts of this clonotype. This chain joins TRBV7-2 and TRBJ1-2; D gene uncertain. Looked up from germline, CDR1 is SGHTA and CDR2 is FQGNSA. This CDR3 has 14 residues. Between the trimmed V and J ends, which lost 6 bases and 4 bases, there was a span of 15 bases. CDR3 in amino acids: CASRSGGLSYGYTF. As DNA, the CDR3 is TGTGCCAGCAGGTCCGGAGGGCTGAGCTATGGCTACACCTTC.

This clonotype has a count of ten or more. The chain carries TRBV4-3 and TRBJ2-2, with 9 bases identical to TRBD1. Germline assignment: CDR1 LGHNA and CDR2 YSLEER. J lost 5 bases, V lost 4 bases, and 5 bases had no gene match. The CDR3 covers 15 residues. The CDR3 DNA is TGCGCCAGCAGCCCGGGACAGGGTAGGACCGGGGAGCTGTTTTTT. As protein: CASSPGQGRTGELFF.